Listed here are 27 T cell receptor delta chains from one sample, sequenced in a study of gamma delta lymphoproliferative disorders and STAT genes. TCRdb re-analyzed the multiplex PCR reads via CATT. The data show 850 to 1,200 delta-chain clones, around 1.5% seen once. Sequencing used genomic DNA taken from PBMCs of patients and controls. Sequenced material: blood. All receptors derive from a human donor in good health.

This clone was seen ten or more times. The protein given by TCRdb reflects a much larger clone and differs at residue 6 from this DNA's translation, likely from a read error; the protein shown is the DNA's translation. This chain links TRDV1 with TRDJ4, with D perhaps matching TRDD2 or TRDD3 (6 bases each). The CDR3 is 20 residues long. Germline CDR1 and CDR2: TSWWSYY and QGS. V shed 2 bases and J shed 0 bases, with 28 bases lying between them. The CDR3 is CALGERWDPPTVLGARPLIF. In DNA form, the CDR3 reads TGTGCTCTTGGGGAAAGGTGGGATCCTCCTACCGTACTGGGAGCCAGACCCCTGATCTTT.

A note on this clone: The amino acid sequence in TCRdb belongs to a much larger clone and departs from this DNA's translation at residue 10, likely a sequencing read error; the sequence shown is translated from the DNA. The V gene is TRDV1, the J gene TRDJ1; D is possibly TRDD3 (6 bases). V dropped 3 bases and J dropped 1 base, with 18 bases sitting between them. The germline CDR1 and CDR2 sequences are TSWWSYY and QGS. This CDR3 comprises 17 residues. This chain's CDR3 is CALGDPVRGGGTDKLIF. The CDR3 DNA sequence: TGTGCTCTTGGGGACCCGGTTCGGGGGGGAGGCACCGATAAACTCATCTTT.

Concerning this clone itself: TCRdb lists the protein of a much larger clone for this DNA, which differs at residue 13, so this is likely a read error; the protein given here is translated from the DNA itself. The chain combines TRDV2 with TRDJ1; 8 bases are shared with TRDD3. Germline trimming cut 0 bases from V and 3 bases from J; bases unmatched to any gene: 17. Germline V lookup: CDR1 GEAIGNYY, CDR2 EKD. This CDR3 has 19 residues. DNA for the CDR3: TGTGCCTGTGACACCTTCCCCACTAGGGGGATAGTGGAGTCCGATAAACTCATCTTT. Translated, it gives CACDTFPTRGIVESDKLIF.

This clone has only a few counts. A far more abundant clone sits one base away, making this likely a read error. The same CDR3 arises from other DNA sequences in this sample as well. The chain is built from TRDV1 and TRDJ1; the D gene is possibly TRDD3 (5 bases). In germline, CDR1 is TSWWSYY, CDR2 QGS. This CDR3 is built from 19 residues. Trimming shortened V by 0 bases and J by 1 base, and 21 bases separated the two germline ends. CDR3 DNA: TGTGCTCTTGGGGAACTAGAAGGGGGTTACGATTGGGTCACCGATAAACTCATCTTT. It encodes CALGELEGGYDWVTDKLIF.

This clone has more than one count but fewer than ten. TCRdb's protein, taken from a much larger clone, differs from this DNA's translation at residue 7, likely owing to a read error; the protein displayed comes from the DNA. The J gene is TRDJ1, the V gene TRDV2; TRDD3 matches at 8 bases. This CDR3 is built from 19 residues. The V segment lost 0 bases and the J segment 3 bases; nucleotides outside the gene matches: 17. The V gene's germline CDR1 is GEAIGNYY and CDR2 EKD. The CDR3 spells CACDTFSTRGIVGSDKLIF. Written as DNA, the CDR3 is TGTGCCTGTGACACCTTCTCCACTAGGGGGATAGTGGGGTCCGATAAACTCATCTTT.

This clone appeared a few times. The amino acid sequence in TCRdb belongs to a much larger clone and departs from this DNA's translation at residue 8, likely a sequencing read error; the sequence shown is translated from the DNA. This chain links TRDV3 with TRDJ1, with TRDD3 matching over 12 bases. CDR1 and CDR2 (germline): TVYSNPD, GDNSRS (reference sequence). The CDR3 runs 24 residues. J was trimmed by 0 bases and V by 2 bases; bases with no gene match: 31. The CDR3 region has the DNA TGTGCCTTTTGTGGTGGGAACCTCCCCAGTTTTCCCTACTGGGGGATACCGTACACCGATAAACTCATCTTT. Protein sequence: CAFCGGNLPSFPYWGIPYTDKLIF.

To note about this clone: A far larger clone lies a single base away; this is likely a read error. Other DNA sequences in the same sample also yield this CDR3. This chain joins TRDV1 and TRDJ1, with D unclear. Trimming shortened V by 3 bases and J by 0 bases, and 23 bases separated the two germline ends. CDR1 is TSWWSYY and CDR2 is QGS in the germline V gene. This CDR3 contains 19 residues. CDR3 in amino acids: CALGEPYIARTLYTDKLIF. CDR3 coding DNA: TGTGCTCTTGGGGAGCCTTATATAGCACGTACCCTGTACACCGATAAACTCATCTTT.

On this clone: One end of the junction varies from germline; a read error may be responsible. This rearrangement joins TRAV29/DV5 to TRDJ2, with D tentatively TRDD3 (5 bases). CDR3 length: 12 residues. Germline CDR1 reads NSMFDY; CDR2 reads ISSIKDK. As DNA, the CDR3 is TGTGCAGCAAGCTGGGGAAACACACCTCTTATCTTT. This sequence encodes CAASWGNTPLIF.

About this clone: The translation of this DNA and the TCRdb protein of a much larger clone differ at residue 18, probably owing to a read error; the protein shown here is translated from the DNA. The chain links TRDV1 to TRDJ1; 10 nucleotides match TRDD3. This CDR3 is 20 amino acids long. CDR1 TSWWSYY and CDR2 QGS come from the germline V gene. CDR3 coding DNA: TGTGCTCTTGGGGTTATACTCTACTGGGGGGATACGGGGGAGACCGATAAATTCATCTTT. This codes for CALGVILYWGDTGETDKFIF.

This clone has a handful of counts. The translation of this DNA and the TCRdb protein of a much larger clone differ at residue 17, probably owing to a read error; the protein shown here is translated from the DNA. The chain recombines TRDV1 with TRDJ1; 9 bases align to TRDD3. Trimming at V came to 0 bases and at J to 2 bases, leaving 28 bases not matched to a gene. The CDR3 runs to 24 residues. Looked up from germline, CDR1 is TSWWSYY and CDR2 is QGS. CDR3 sequence (DNA): TGTGCTCTTGGGGAACTAGCAAACTCGTACTGGGGGACGGGTCTGCCCCGCCCGACCGATAAACTCATCTTT. Translating gives CALGELANSYWGTGLPRPTDKLIF.

This clone was seen many times. The TCRdb protein comes from a much larger clone and disagrees with this DNA's translation at residue 13, likely due to a read error; the protein given here is derived from the DNA. The rearrangement links TRDV2 to TRDJ1; 9 bases agree with TRDD3. V was clipped by 1 base and J by 0 bases; unmatched bases: 26. The CDR3 spans 23 residues. Per germline, CDR1 GEAIGNYY and CDR2 EKD. CDR3 residues: CACDTRGAITGGTRPPNTDKLIF. DNA of the CDR3: TGTGCCTGTGACACACGTGGGGCAATTACTGGGGGAACCAGGCCCCCAAACACCGATAAACTCATCTTT.

This clone was picked up a small number of times. A far larger clone is just one base off, so this is likely a read error. Different DNA sequences within this sample yield the same CDR3. The V and J genes are TRDV1 and TRDJ1, with 10 positions matching TRDD3. Germline assignment: CDR1 TSWWSYY and CDR2 QGS. The CDR3 contains 20 residues. This CDR3 is CALGVILYWGDTGETDKLIF. CDR3 in DNA: TGTGCTCTTGGGGTTATACTCTACTGGGGGGATACGGGGGAGACCGATAAACTCATCTTC.

With respect to this clone: This DNA translates differently at residue 11 from the TCRdb protein, which is that of a much larger clone; a read error is likely, and the protein shown is the DNA's own translation. The chain links TRDV2 to TRDJ1; 7 positions agree with TRDD3. Germline CDR1 is GEAIGNYY and CDR2 is EKD. The junction had 18 bases not matched to a gene; V was cut back by 0 bases and J by 3 bases. The CDR3 loop spans 19 amino acids. CDR3 residues: CACDTFPTRGMVGSDKLIF. The CDR3, as DNA: TGTGCCTGTGACACCTTCCCCACTAGGGGGATGGTGGGGTCCGATAAACTCATCTTT.

By sample share, this clone is medium-sized. A single base is all that separates this from a far larger clone, so a read error is likely. The chain joins TRDV1 to TRDJ1; 11 bases align to TRDD3. The CDR3 is 17 amino acids. V lost 5 bases to trimming and J lost 9 bases; unmatched junction nucleotides: 17. Germline V gene data show CDR1 as TSWWSYY and CDR2 as QGS. The CDR3 region is CALGTRLLILGDRELIF. The CDR3, as DNA: TGTGCTCTTGGGACTCGCTTGCTTATACTGGGGGATAGGGAACTCATCTTT.

There are a few counts of this clone. This DNA translates differently at residue 10 from the TCRdb protein, which is that of a much larger clone; a read error is likely, and the protein shown is the DNA's own translation. The gene calls are TRDV2 and TRDJ1, with 11 bases aligning to TRDD3. Germline loops: CDR1 GEAIGNYY, CDR2 EKD. The CDR3 loop spans 16 amino acids. J was trimmed by 1 base and V by 2 bases; bases with no gene match: 5. The CDR3 loop reads CACDSLLGDITDKLIF. The CDR3 nucleotides are TGTGCCTGTGACAGTTTACTGGGGGATATCACCGATAAACTCATCTTT.

This clone was recorded many times. This DNA translates differently at residue 4 from the TCRdb protein, which is that of a much larger clone; a read error is likely, and the protein shown is the DNA's own translation. The chain combines TRDV1 with TRDJ1, with 7 bases fitting TRDD3. CDR3 length: 17 amino acids. Germline V gene lookup returns CDR1 TSWWSYY and CDR2 QGS. CDR3 region: CALEELWGTPYTDKLIF. The CDR3 coding sequence is TGTGCTCTTGAGGAACTATGGGGGACCCCTTACACCGATAAACTCATCTTT.

This clone occurred a few times. With a far larger clone one base away, a read error is the likely cause. This specimen includes other DNA sequences encoding the same CDR3. J is TRDJ1 and V is TRDV1; TRDD3 matches at 7 bases. Trimming cost V 3 bases and J 0 bases; bases outside gene matches: 10. The CDR3 covers 17 residues. Looked up from germline, CDR1 is TSWWSYY and CDR2 is QGS. CDR3 bases: TGTGCTCTTGGGGAGCTATGGGGGACCCCTTACACCGATAAACTCATCTTT. The encoded protein is CALGELWGTPYTDKLIF.

In its sample, this clone is medium-sized. This chain links TRDV1 with TRDJ1, with 13 bases identical to TRDD3. CDR3 length equals 33 residues. Trimming at V came to 4 bases and at J to 1 base, leaving 54 bases not matched to a gene. Germline assignment: CDR1 TSWWSYY and CDR2 QGS. The CDR3: CALGGPHPSVPLHLPAPVLGDTLTEILTDKLIF. The CDR3 DNA is TGTGCTCTTGGGGGACCCCATCCATCGGTCCCTCTTCACCTTCCTGCGCCTGTACTGGGGGATACGCTCACTGAAATCCTCACCGATAAACTCATCTTT.

This clone was counted a few times. Translating this DNA gives a protein that differs at residue 8 from the TCRdb one, which belongs to a much larger clone; a read error is likely, and the protein shown is this translation. V gene TRDV1 combines with J gene TRDJ1; TRDD3 matches at 9 bases. The V gene end was trimmed by 0 bases and the J gene end by 2 bases; junction bases not matched to a gene: 28. Germline values: CDR1 TSWWSYY, CDR2 QGS. The CDR3 is 24 amino acids. The CDR3 protein is CALGELASSYWGTGLPHPTDKLIF. The CDR3 nucleotides read TGTGCTCTTGGGGAACTAGCAAGCTCGTACTGGGGGACGGGTCTGCCCCACCCGACCGATAAACTCATCTTT.

As to this clone: A far larger clone is off by one base, so a read error is likely. Other DNA sequences from this sample encode an identical CDR3 as well. This chain uses TRDV2 with TRDJ1, with 9 bases matching TRDD3. TCRdb leaves out the J gene; it was filled in here by matching the DNA to germline. Germline-derived CDR1 and CDR2 are GEAIGNYY and EKD. This CDR3 region has 23 residues. CDR3 nucleotides: TGTGCATGTGACACACGTGGGGCAATTACTGGGGGAGCCAGGCCCCCAAACACCGATAAACTCATCTTT. Protein: CACDTRGAITGGARPPNTDKLIF.

By proportion, this clone is medium-sized. This likely traces to a read error, being one base from a far larger clone. Other DNA sequences in this specimen translate into the identical CDR3. The rearrangement uses TRDV2 and TRDJ1, with TRDD3 identical over 8 bases. V lost 1 base and J lost 0; bases outside the gene matches: 27. The CDR3 is 23 residues long. From germline, CDR1 is GEAIGNYY and CDR2 EKD. DNA of the CDR3: TGTGCCTGTGACACACGTGGGGCAATTACTGGGGGGGCCAGGCCCCCAAACACCGATAAACTCATCTTT. Its protein is CACDTRGAITGGARPPNTDKLIF.

With respect to this clone: Only one base separates this from a far larger clonotype, so it likely reflects a read error. Other nucleotide sequences from this sample produce the same CDR3. V is TRDV2 and J is TRDJ1; D perhaps matches TRDD3 (5 bases). V lost 3 bases to trimming and J lost 0 bases, with 25 bases between them. The CDR3 consists of 19 residues. CDR1 is GEAIGNYY, CDR2 EKD, per germline. CDR3 residues: CACDPLYTLGSKYTDKLIF. In DNA, the CDR3 is TGTGCCTGTGACCCTCTCTACACCTTGGGATCTAAGTACACCGATAAACTCATCTTT.

In regard to this clone: With only one base between it and a far larger clone, this is likely a read error. In the same sample, other DNA sequences code for this CDR3. This chain connects TRDV3 to TRDJ1; 12 nucleotides line up with TRDD3. The CDR3 runs 24 residues. V lost 2 bases to trimming and J lost 0 bases; unmatched junction nucleotides: 31. Germline V lookup: CDR1 TVYSNPD, CDR2 GDNSRS (reference sequence). In DNA form, the CDR3 reads TGTGCCTTTTGTGGTGGTAACTTCCCCAGTTTTCCCTACTGGGGGATACCGTACACCGATAAACTCATCTTT. Its translation is CAFCGGNFPSFPYWGIPYTDKLIF.

The sample holds a few counts of this clone. V and J are TRDV2 and TRDJ3; 10 bases are a match to TRDD3. The CDR3 has 17 amino acids. Germline V CDR1 and CDR2: GEAIGNYY, EKD. V shed 5 bases and J 0 bases; nucleotides not matched to a gene: 3. The CDR3 bases are TGTGCCTGTGGCTCTGGGGGATACTCCTGGGACACCCGACAGATGTTTTTC. Its translation: CACGSGGYSWDTRQMFF.

On this clone: For this DNA, TCRdb reports the protein of a much larger clone, which diverges at residue 7, most likely from a read error; the protein presented here is translated directly from the DNA. The V call is TRDV1, the J call TRDJ1; D not resolved. The CDR3 consists of 13 residues. The germline V gene has CDR1 TSWWSYY and CDR2 QGS. Trimming removed 6 bases at V and 8 bases at J, with 16 bases between. For the CDR3, the DNA is TGTGCTCTTGGAGCTGTGAGGGACCCAAAACTCATCTTT. Translating gives CALGAVRDPKLIF.

This clone was found a few times. The TCRdb record carries a much larger clone's protein, which differs from this DNA's translation at residue 6; a read error is the likely cause, and the protein listed here is the DNA translation. The chain links TRDV2 to TRDJ3; D is perhaps TRDD3 (5 bases). Germline V gives CDR1 GEAIGNYY, CDR2 EKD. The V gene lost 0 bases and the J gene lost 0 bases, with 23 bases spanning the gap. The CDR3 covers 22 residues. The CDR3 here is CACDTNRGLPRVGSWDTRQMFF. The DNA for the CDR3 is TGTGCCTGTGACACCAACCGGGGGCTCCCCCGAGTAGGCTCCTGGGACACCCGACAGATGTTTTTC.

About this clone itself: This DNA's translation differs at residue 6 from TCRdb's protein, which comes from a much larger clone; a read error is likely, and the protein shown is translated from the DNA. The chain is built from TRDV1 and TRDJ1; 9 bases align to TRDD3. The CDR3 has 24 residues. Germline-derived CDR1 and CDR2 are TSWWSYY and QGS. J was trimmed by 2 bases and V by 1 base; bases with no gene match: 29. The CDR3 here is CALGEPANSYWGTGLPHPTDKLIF. Written as DNA, the CDR3 is TGTGCTCTTGGGGAACCAGCAAACTCGTACTGGGGGACGGGTCTGCCCCACCCGACCGATAAACTCATCTTT.